These 18 T cell receptor beta chains came from one sample sequenced in a study of CD8+CD57+ T cells in acquired aplastic anemia. Patients chosen for sequencing had CD8+CD57+ cells that had expanded, as shown by flow cytometry. Genomic DNA, serving as template, underwent TCR beta VDJ and CDR3 profiling. TCRdb reprocessed the reads with MiXCR, giving one entry per CDR3 protein. The sample records 450,000 to 600,000 distinct CDR3 sequences, about a third being singletons. Input material: sorted CD4+, CD8+, or CD8+CD57+ T cells (not recorded which) from PBMCs. These receptors came from a human donor with aplastic anemia.

V is TRBV2 and J is TRBJ2-3, with 11 bases matching TRBD1. In germline, CDR1 is SNHLY, CDR2 FYNNEI. The J segment lost 14 bases and the V segment lost 7 bases, leaving 2 bases of the junction unmatched. The CDR3 sequence is 10 residues long. In DNA form, the CDR3 reads TGTGCCAGCACCGGGACAGGGGGGTATTTT. Translation: CASTGTGGYF.

This clonotype was seen more than once but under ten times. The chain is built from TRBV6-1 and TRBJ1-1; possible D gene TRBD1, 6 bases. This CDR3 region has 14 residues. CDR1 and CDR2 (germline): MNHNS, SASEGT. V shed 5 bases and J shed 3 bases, with 13 bases lying between them. CDR3 nucleotides: TGTGCCAGCAGTCCCGGGACATCAGACACTGAAGCTTTCTTT. It codes for CASSPGTSDTEAFF.

This clonotype was recorded at least ten times. This chain uses TRBV19 with TRBJ1-3; 8 bases line up with TRBD1. CDR3 length: 15 amino acids. Germline CDR1 LNHDA, CDR2 SQIVND (reference sequence). Germline trimming cut 7 bases from V and 0 bases from J; bases unmatched to any gene: 5. Here the CDR3 reads CASTGTGHSGNTIYF. In nucleotides, the CDR3 is TGTGCCAGTACTGGGACAGGCCACTCTGGAAACACCATATATTTT.

In its sample, this clonotype was seen many times. The V call is TRBV20-1, the J call TRBJ1-1; D gene ambiguous. The germline V gene encodes CDR1 DFQATT and CDR2 SNEGSKA (reference sequence). The CDR3 consists of 11 residues. Trimming removed 1 base at V and 8 bases at J, with 8 bases between. The CDR3 is CSARVRSEAFF. Written as DNA, the CDR3 is TGCAGTGCTAGAGTCCGGTCCGAAGCTTTCTTT.

The chain couples TRBV4-1 to TRBJ1-3, with D maybe TRBD1 (6 bases). V was shortened by 1 base and J by 2 bases, with 12 bases between the two germline ends. The CDR3 spans 16 residues. Germline V lookup: CDR1 MGHRA, CDR2 YSYEKL. The CDR3 DNA reads TGCGCCAGCAGCCAAGTCATGGGGGGCGCTGGAAACACCATATATTTT. It yields the protein CASSQVMGGAGNTIYF.

This sequence joins TRBV20-1 and TRBJ2-3, with TRBD1 matching 8 bases. Unmatched junction bases numbered 6, after V lost 5 bases and J lost 2 bases. Per germline, CDR1 DFQATT and CDR2 SNEGSKA (reference sequence). The CDR3 is 14 amino acids. The CDR3 region is CSASDRGDTDTQYF. The CDR3 region has the DNA TGCAGTGCTTCCGACAGGGGCGACACAGATACGCAGTATTTT.

Ten or more counts support this clonotype. The V call is TRBV7-2, the J call TRBJ2-5; TRBD2 matches 7 bases. Germline CDR1 SGHTA, CDR2 FQGNSA. The CDR3 contains 15 residues. Trimming took 1 base from V and 4 from J; bases not matched to a gene: 6. In DNA form, the CDR3 reads TGTGCCAGCAGCTTAGGGCTAGCGGACGGAGAGACCCAGTACTTC. It codes for CASSLGLADGETQYF.

V and J are TRBV20-1 and TRBJ1-1; perhaps TRBD1 as D (6 bases). The V gene lost 7 bases and the J gene lost 6 bases, with 15 bases spanning the gap. The length of the CDR3 is 12 residues. CDR1 is DFQATT and CDR2 is SNEGSKA in the germline V gene (reference sequence). Here the CDR3 reads CSVLDRFPEAFF. Written as DNA, the CDR3 is TGCAGTGTTCTCGACAGGTTCCCTGAAGCTTTCTTT.

In its sample, this clonotype was seen once. Relative to the germline gene, one junction end is altered; a read error may explain this. The chain links TRBV10-3 to TRBJ2-3; 10 bases map to TRBD1. Looked up from germline, CDR1 is ENHRY and CDR2 is SYGVKD. The CDR3 runs 14 residues. CDR3 protein: CASSLRDRGDSQYF. In DNA form, the CDR3 reads TGTGCCAGCAGCCTCCGGGACAGGGGAGATTCGCAGTATTTT.

The J gene is TRBJ2-7, the V gene TRBV9; tentative D call: TRBD2 (5 bases). CDR1 is SGDLS and CDR2 is YYNGEE in the germline V gene. V gave up 3 bases and J gave up 3 bases, with 13 bases separating them. The CDR3 covers 14 residues. CDR3 coding DNA: TGTGCCAGCAGCGAGGAGGTTGGGAGCTACGAGCAGTACTTC. Residues: CASSEEVGSYEQYF.

V is TRBV6-6 and J is TRBJ1-1; D gene ambiguous. The germline CDR1 and CDR2 sequences are MNHNY and SVGAGI (reference sequence). Trimming left V 3 bases short and J 7 bases short, with 3 bases between. The CDR3 is 10 residues long. The CDR3 here is CASSYLEAFF. CDR3 nucleotides: TGTGCCAGCAGTTATCTTGAAGCTTTCTTT.

CDR3 bases: TGTGCCAGCAGCCCGTCGATTCGGGCGTCCGGAAACACCATATATTTT. The encoded protein is CASSPSIRASGNTIYF. The chain has TRBV11-2 and TRBJ1-3, with no clear D. Germline loops: CDR1 SGHAT, CDR2 FQNNGV. Trimming cost V 5 bases and J 4 bases, with 18 bases left between them. This CDR3 is 16 amino acids long.

The rearrangement joins TRBV7-2 to TRBJ1-5; D unresolved. The CDR3 contains 15 residues. Germline V CDR1 and CDR2: SGHTA, FQGNSA. V was pared by 4 bases and J by 2 bases, with 12 bases between. Here the CDR3 DNA reads TGTGCCAGCAGCTGGAACAATATTGGCAATCAGCCCCAGCATTTT. This codes for CASSWNNIGNQPQHF.

This sequence joins TRBV10-3 and TRBJ1-2; TRBD1 agrees at 7 bases. CDR3 length equals 13 residues. The J segment lost 5 bases and the V segment lost 7 bases, leaving 7 bases of the junction unmatched. Per germline, CDR1 ENHRY and CDR2 SYGVKD. The CDR3 is CAINTGAGYGYTF. CDR3 nucleotides: TGTGCCATCAATACAGGGGCAGGGTATGGCTACACCTTC.

The J gene is TRBJ2-3, the V gene TRBV4-2; D is undetermined. This CDR3 has 16 residues. V was pared by 4 bases and J by 1 base, with 15 bases between. Germline V gives CDR1 LGHNA, CDR2 YNFKEQ. CDR3 sequence (DNA): TGTGCCAGCAGCCGAGCAGTGGGCGGTCGCACAGATACGCAGTATTTT. Residues: CASSRAVGGRTDTQYF.

There are many counts of this clonotype. The J gene is TRBJ2-2, the V gene TRBV15; D ambiguous. Germline lookup yields CDR1 LNHNV and CDR2 YYDKDF (reference sequence). CDR3 length: 14 residues. V lost 6 bases and J lost 5, with 13 bases in between. CDR3 amino acids: CATRGQRRTGELFF. The CDR3 nucleotides are TGTGCCACCAGGGGCCAGCGTAGGACCGGGGAGCTGTTTTTT. The whole variable domain, filled in from reference TRBV15 and TRBJ2-2, reads DAMVIQNPRYQVTQFGKPVTLSCSQTLNHNVMYWYQQKSSQAPKLLFHYYDKDFNNEADTPDNFQSRRPNTSFCFLDIRSPGLGDTAMYLCATRGQRRTGELFFGEGSRLTVL.

This clonotype was detected ten times or more. The chain couples TRBV24-1 to TRBJ2-3; 9 bases match TRBD2. This CDR3 region has 15 residues. Germline CDR1 reads KGHDR; CDR2 reads SFDVKD. With 3 bases clipped from V and 7 bases from J, the junction kept 7 bases outside the gene matches. CDR3: CATSDRGGRVNTQYF. CDR3 coding DNA: TGTGCCACCAGTGATCGGGGCGGGAGGGTAAATACGCAGTATTTT.

This clonotype was observed at least ten times. The gene calls are TRBV24-1 and TRBJ2-6; D is ambiguous. The length of the CDR3 is 14 residues. Germline V gives CDR1 KGHDR, CDR2 SFDVKD. V shed 4 bases and J shed 2 bases, with 5 bases lying between them. This CDR3 is CATSDSTGANVLTF. The CDR3 DNA sequence: TGTGCCACCAGTGACTCGACTGGGGCCAACGTCCTGACTTTC.